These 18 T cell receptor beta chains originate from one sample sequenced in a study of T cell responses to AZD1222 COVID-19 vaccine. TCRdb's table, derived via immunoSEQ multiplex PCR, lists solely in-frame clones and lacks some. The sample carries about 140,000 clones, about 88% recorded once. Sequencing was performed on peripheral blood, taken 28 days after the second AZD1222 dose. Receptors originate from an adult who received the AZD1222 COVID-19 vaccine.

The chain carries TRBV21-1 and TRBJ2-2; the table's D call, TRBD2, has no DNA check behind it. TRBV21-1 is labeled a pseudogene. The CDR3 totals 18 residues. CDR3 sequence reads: CASSKNGRAGTNTGELFF. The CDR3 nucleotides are TGTGCCAGCAGCAAAAACGGGAGAGCAGGGACTAACACCGGGGAGCTGTTTTTT.

The chain's CDR3 is CASSYDRGGNSPLHF. The CDR3 coding sequence is TGTGCCAGCAGTTACGACAGGGGTGGTAATTCACCCCTCCACTTT. The chain joins TRBV6-6 to TRBJ1-6, with TRBD1 identical over 8 bases. V gave up 2 bases and J gave up 6 bases; unmatched junction bases: 3. Per germline, CDR1 MNHNY and CDR2 SVGAGI (reference sequence). The CDR3 is 15 amino acids.

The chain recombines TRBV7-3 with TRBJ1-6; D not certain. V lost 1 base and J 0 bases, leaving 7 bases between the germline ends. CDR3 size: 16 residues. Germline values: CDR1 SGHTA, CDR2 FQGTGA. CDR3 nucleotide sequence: TGTGCCAGCAGCTTAATGGGAAGCTCCTATAATTCACCCCTCCACTTT. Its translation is CASSLMGSSYNSPLHF.

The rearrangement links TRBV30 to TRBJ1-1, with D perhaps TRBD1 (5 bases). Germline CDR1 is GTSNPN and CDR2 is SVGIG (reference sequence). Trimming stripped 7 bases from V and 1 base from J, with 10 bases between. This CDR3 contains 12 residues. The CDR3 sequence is CALGRPNTEAFF. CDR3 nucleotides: TGTGCCTTGGGACGGCCGAACACTGAAGCTTTCTTT.

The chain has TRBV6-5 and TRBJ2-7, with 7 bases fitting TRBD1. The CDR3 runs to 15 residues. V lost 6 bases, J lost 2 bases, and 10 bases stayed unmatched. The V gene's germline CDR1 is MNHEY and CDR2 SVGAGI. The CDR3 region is CASSQIQGQTYEQYF. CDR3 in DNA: TGTGCCAGCAGCCAAATACAGGGGCAGACCTACGAGCAGTACTTC.

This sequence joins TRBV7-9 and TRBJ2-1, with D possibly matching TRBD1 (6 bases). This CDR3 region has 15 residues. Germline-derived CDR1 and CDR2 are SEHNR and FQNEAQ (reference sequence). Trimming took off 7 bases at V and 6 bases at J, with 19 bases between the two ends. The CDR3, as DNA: TGTGCCAGCACGCGCCCCGGGACAACCTCCAATGAGCAGTTCTTC. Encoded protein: CASTRPGTTSNEQFF. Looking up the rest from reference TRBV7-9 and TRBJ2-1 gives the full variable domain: DTGVSQNPRHKITKRGQNVTFRCDPISEHNRLYWYRQTLGQGPEFLTYFQNEAQLEKSRLLSDRFSAERPKGSFSTLEIQRTEQGDSAMYLCASTRPGTTSNEQFFGPGTRLTVL.

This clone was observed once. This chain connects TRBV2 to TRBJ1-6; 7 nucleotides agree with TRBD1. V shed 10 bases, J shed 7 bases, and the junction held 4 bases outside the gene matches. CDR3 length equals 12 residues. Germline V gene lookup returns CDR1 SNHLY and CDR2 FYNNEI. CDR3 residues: CAKGQNNSPLHF. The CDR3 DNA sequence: TGTGCCAAGGGACAGAACAATTCACCCCTCCACTTT.

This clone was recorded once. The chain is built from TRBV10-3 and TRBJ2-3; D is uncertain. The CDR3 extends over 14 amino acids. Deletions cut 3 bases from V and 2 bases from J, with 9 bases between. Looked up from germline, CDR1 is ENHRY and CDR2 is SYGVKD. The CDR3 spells CAISDEGYTDTQYF. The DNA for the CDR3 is TGTGCCATCAGTGATGAAGGGTACACAGATACGCAGTATTTT.

CDR3 bases: TGTGCCAGCAGAATGCAGCTCAATCAGCCCCAGCATTTT. Its translation: CASRMQLNQPQHF. The chain is built from TRBV12-3 or TRBV12-4 and TRBJ1-5; D remains unclear. The V and J ends lost 6 bases and 3 bases respectively, with 9 bases between them. The CDR3 runs 13 residues.

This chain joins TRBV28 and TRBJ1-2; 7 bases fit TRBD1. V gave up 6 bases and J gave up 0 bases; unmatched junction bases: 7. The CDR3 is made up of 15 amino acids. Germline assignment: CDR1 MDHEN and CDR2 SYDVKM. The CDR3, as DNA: TGTGCCAGCAGCCGTCCCCAGGGGGCTAACTATGGCTACACCTTC. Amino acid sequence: CASSRPQGANYGYTF.

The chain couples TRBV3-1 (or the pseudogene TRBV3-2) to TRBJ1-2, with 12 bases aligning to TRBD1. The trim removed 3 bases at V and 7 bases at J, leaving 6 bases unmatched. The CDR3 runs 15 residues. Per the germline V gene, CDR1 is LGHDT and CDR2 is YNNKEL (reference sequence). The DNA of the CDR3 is TGTGCCAGCAGCCATGGGACAGGGGGCAAGGGTGGCTACACCTTC. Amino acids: CASSHGTGGKGGYTF.

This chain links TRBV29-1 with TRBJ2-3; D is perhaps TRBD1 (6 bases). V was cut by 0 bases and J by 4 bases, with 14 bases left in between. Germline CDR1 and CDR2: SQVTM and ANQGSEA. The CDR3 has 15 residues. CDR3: CSVEDAGVQADTQYF. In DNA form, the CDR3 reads TGCAGCGTTGAAGACGCAGGGGTTCAGGCAGATACGCAGTATTTT.

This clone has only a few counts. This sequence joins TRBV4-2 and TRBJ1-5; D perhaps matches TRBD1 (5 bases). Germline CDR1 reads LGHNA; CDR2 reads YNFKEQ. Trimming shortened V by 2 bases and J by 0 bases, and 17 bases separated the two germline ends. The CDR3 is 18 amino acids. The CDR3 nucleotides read TGTGCCAGCAGCCAACTTCCGGGACGGCGTTATAGCAATCAGCCCCAGCATTTT. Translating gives CASSQLPGRRYSNQPQHF.

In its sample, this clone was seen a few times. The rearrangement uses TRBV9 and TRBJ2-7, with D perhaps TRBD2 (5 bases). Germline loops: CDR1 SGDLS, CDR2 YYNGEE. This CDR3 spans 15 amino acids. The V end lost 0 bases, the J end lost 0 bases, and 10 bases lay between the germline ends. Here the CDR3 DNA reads TGTGCCAGCAGCGTAGTCGAACGGGACTCCTACGAGCAGTACTTC. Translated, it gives CASSVVERDSYEQYF. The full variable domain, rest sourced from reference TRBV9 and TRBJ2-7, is DSGVTQTPKHLITATGQRVTLRCSPRSGDLSVYWYQQSLDQGLQFLIQYYNGEERAKGNILERFSAQQFPDLHSELNLSSLELGDSALYFCASSVVERDSYEQYFGPGTRLTVT.

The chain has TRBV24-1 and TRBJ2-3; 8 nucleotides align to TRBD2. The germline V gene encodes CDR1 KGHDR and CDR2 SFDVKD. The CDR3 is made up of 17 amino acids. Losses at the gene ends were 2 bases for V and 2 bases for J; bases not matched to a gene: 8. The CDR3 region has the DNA TGTGCCACCAGTGATTCGCTTACTAGCGGAACCACAGATACGCAGTATTTT. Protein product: CATSDSLTSGTTDTQYF.

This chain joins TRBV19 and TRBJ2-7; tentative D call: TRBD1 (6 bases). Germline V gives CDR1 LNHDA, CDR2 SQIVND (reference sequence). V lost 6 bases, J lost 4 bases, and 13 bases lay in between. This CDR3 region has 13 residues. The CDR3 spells CASSPTGQYEQYF. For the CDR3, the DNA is TGTGCCAGTAGCCCTACCGGACAGTACGAGCAGTACTTC.

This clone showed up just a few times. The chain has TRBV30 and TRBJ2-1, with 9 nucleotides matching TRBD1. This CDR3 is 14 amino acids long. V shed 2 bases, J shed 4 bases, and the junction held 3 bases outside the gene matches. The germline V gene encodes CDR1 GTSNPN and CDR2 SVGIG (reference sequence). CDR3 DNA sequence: TGTGCCTGGAGTTCCGACAGGGGGTACAATGAGCAGTTCTTC. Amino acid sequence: CAWSSDRGYNEQFF.

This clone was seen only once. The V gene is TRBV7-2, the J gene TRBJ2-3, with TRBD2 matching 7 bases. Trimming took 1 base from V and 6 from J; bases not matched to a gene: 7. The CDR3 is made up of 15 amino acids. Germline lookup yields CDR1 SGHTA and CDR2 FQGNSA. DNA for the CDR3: TGTGCCAGCAGCTTAGAGCGGGGCCTTTTGGATACGCAGTATTTT. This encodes CASSLERGLLDTQYF.